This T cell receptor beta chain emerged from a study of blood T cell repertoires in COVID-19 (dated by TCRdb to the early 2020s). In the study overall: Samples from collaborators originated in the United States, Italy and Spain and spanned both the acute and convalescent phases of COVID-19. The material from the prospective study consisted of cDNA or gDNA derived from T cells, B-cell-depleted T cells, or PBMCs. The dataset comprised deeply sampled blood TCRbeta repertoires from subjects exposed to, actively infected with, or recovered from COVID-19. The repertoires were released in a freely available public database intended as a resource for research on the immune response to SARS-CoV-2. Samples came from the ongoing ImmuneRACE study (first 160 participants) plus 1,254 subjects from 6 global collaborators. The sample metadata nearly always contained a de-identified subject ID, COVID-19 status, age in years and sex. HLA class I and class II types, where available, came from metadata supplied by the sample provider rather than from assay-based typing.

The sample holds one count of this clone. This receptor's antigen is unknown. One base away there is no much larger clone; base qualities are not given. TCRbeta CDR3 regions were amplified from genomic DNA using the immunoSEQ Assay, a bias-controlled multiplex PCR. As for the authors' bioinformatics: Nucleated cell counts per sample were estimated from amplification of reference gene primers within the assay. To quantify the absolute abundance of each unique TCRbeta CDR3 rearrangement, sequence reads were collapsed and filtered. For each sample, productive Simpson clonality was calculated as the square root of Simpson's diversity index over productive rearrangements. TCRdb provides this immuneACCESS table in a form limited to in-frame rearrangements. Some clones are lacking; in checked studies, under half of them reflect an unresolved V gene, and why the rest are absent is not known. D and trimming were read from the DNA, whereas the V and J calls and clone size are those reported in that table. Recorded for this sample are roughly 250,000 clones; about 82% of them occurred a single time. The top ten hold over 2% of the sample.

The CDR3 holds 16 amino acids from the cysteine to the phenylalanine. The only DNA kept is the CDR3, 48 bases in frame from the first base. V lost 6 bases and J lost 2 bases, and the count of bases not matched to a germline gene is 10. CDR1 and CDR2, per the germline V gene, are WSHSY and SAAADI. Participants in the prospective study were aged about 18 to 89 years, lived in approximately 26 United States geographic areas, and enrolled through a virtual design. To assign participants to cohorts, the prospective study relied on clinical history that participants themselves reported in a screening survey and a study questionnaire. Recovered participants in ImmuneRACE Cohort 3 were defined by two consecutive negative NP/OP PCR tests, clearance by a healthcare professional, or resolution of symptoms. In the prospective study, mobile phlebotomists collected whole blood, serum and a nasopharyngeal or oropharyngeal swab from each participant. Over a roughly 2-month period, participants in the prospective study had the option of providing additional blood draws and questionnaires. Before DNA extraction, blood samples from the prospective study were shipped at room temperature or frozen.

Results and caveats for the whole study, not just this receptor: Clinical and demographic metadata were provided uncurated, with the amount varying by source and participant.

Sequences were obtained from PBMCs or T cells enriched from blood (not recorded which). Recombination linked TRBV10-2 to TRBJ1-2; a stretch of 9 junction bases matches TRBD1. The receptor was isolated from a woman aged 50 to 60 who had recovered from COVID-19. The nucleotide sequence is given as TGCGCCAGCAGGAGGACAGGGGTAGGGGTCAACTATGGCTACACCTTC. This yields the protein CASRRTGVGVNYGYTF.